This T cell receptor (beta chain) was sequenced for a study of human T cells and chemical hapten exposure. As for time point: patch test 1, 2 weeks after DPC sensitization. Treatment reported: therapeutic diphenylcyclopropenone sensitization with weekly scalp DPC. The drawing of blood occurred before each patch test was applied. One entry per CDR3 protein, called by TCRdb with MiXCR from the RACE reads. Of 150,000 to 200,000 distinct CDR3 sequences in the sample, more than 20% were seen once. Points on this clonotype: Its specificity is unknown.

Findings and limits, study-wide: Following DPC sensitization, TCRs present above 1 in 1000 frequency showed no change.

This CDR3 is 17 amino acids long. The chain employs TRBV21-1 and TRBJ1-1; the table names TRBD1, a call not compared with the DNA. TRBV21-1 is recorded as a pseudogene. This receptor was taken from a woman aged 45 to 65 with alopecia areata. Some clones in this sample may be carry-over from other donors' samples. Sequenced material: whole blood, taken in connection with sensitization to the hapten diphenylcyclopropenone (DPC). The CDR3 sequence: CASSKGTGDIPSTEAFF. As DNA, the CDR3 is TGTGCCAGCAGCAAAGGGACAGGGGATATACCAAGCACTGAAGCTTTCTTT.